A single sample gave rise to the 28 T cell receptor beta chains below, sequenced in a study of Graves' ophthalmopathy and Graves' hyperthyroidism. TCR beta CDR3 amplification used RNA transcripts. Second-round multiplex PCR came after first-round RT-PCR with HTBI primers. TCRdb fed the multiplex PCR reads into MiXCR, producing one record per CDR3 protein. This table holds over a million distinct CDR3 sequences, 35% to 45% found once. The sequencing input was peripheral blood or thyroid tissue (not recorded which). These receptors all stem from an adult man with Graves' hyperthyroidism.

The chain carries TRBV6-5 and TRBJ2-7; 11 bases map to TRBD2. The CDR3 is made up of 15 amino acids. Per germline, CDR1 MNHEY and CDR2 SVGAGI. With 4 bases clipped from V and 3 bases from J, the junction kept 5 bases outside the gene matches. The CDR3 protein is CASSLLAGVGYEQYF. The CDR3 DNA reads TGTGCCAGCAGTTTACTAGCGGGAGTGGGCTACGAGCAGTACTTC.

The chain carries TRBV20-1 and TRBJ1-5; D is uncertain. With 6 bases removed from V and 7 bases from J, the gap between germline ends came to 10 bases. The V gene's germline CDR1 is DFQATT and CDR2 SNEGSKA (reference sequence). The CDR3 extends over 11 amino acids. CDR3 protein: CSATSGQPQHF. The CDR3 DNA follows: TGCAGTGCCACTTCCGGCCAGCCCCAGCATTTT.

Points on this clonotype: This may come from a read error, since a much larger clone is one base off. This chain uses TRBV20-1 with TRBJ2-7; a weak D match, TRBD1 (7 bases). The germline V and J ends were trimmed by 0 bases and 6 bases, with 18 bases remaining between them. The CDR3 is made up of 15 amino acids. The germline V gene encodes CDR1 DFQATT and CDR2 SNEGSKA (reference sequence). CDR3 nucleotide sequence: TGCAGTGCTAGAGATCGGGAGACAGGGAACTGCGAGCAGTACTTC. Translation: CSARDRETGNCEQYF.

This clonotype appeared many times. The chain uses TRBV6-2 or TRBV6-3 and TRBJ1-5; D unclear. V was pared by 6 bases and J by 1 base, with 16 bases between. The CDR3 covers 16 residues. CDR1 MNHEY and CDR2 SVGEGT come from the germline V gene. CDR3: CASSLLGPRSNQPQHF. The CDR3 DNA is TGTGCCAGCAGCCTACTTGGGCCGAGGAGCAATCAGCCCCAGCATTTT.

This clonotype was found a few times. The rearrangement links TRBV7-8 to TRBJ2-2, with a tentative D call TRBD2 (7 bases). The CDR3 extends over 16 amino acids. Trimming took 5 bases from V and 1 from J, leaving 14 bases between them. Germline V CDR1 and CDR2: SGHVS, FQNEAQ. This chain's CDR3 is CASSHGGPRNTGELFF. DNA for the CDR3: TGTGCCAGCAGCCACGGGGGGCCTAGGAACACCGGGGAGCTGTTTTTT.

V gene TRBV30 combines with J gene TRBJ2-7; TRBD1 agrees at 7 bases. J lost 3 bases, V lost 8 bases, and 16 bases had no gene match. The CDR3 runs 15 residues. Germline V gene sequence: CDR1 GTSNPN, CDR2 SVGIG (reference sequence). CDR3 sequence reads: CAAGRVMGQHYEQYF. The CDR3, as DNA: TGTGCCGCTGGAAGAGTTATGGGACAGCACTACGAGCAGTACTTC.

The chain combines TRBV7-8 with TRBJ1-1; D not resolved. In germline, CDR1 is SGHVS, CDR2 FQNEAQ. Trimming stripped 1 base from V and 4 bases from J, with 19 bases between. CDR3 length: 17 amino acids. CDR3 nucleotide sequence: TGTGCCAGCAGCTTAGGTAGCGGGAGGGTTACCAGCACTGAAGCTTTCTTT. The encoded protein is CASSLGSGRVTSTEAFF.

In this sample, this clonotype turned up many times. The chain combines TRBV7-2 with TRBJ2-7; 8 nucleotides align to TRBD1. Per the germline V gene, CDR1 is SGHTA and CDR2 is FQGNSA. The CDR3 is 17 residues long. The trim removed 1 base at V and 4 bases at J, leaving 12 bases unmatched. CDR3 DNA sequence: TGTGCCAGCAGCTTAGGCCGACAGGGGTCCCCCTATTACGAGCAGTACTTC. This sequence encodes CASSLGRQGSPYYEQYF.

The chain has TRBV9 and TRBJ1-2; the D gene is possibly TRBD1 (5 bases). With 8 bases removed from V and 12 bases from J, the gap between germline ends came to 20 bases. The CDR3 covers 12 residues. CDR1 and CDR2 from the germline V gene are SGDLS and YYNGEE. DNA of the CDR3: TGTGCCAGTTCCACCCAAGAGACAGCCCACACCTTC. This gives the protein CASSTQETAHTF.

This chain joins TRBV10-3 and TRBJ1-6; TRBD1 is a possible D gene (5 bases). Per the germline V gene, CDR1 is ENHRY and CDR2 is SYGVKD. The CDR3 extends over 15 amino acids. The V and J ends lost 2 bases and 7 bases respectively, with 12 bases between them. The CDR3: CAISEGGRVNSPLHF. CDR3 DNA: TGTGCCATCAGTGAGGGGGGACGGGTCAATTCACCCCTCCACTTT.

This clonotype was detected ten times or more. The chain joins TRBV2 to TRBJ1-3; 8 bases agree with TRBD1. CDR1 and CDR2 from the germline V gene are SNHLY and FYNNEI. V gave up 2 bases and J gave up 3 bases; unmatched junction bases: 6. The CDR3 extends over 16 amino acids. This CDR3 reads CASSEHRGSIGNTIYF. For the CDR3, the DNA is TGTGCCAGCAGTGAACACAGGGGGTCGATTGGAAACACCATATATTTT.

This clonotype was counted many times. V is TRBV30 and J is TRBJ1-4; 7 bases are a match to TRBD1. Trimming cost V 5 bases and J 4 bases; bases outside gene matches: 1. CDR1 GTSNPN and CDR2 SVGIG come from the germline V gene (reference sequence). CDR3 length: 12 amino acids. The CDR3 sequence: CAWQGVNEKLFF. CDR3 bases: TGTGCCTGGCAGGGGGTTAATGAAAAACTGTTTTTT.

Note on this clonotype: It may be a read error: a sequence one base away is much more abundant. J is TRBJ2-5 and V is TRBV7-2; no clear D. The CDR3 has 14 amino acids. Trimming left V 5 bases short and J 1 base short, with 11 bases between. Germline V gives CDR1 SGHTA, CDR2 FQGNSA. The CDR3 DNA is TGTGCCAGCAGCCCCACGGCGCTCCAAGAGACCCAGTACTTC. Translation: CASSPTALQETQYF. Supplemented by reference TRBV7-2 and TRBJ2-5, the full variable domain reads GAGVSQSPSNKVTEKGKDVELRCDPISGHTALYWYRQSLGQGLEFLIYFQGNSAPDKSGLPSDRFSAERTGGSVSTLTIQRTQQEDSAVYLCASSPTALQETQYFGPGTRLLVL.

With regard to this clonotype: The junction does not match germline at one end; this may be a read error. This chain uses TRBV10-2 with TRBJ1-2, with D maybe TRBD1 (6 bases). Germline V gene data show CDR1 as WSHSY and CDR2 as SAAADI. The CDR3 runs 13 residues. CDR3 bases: TGTGCCAGCAGCCCGGTCAGGGGTGTCGGCTACACCTTC. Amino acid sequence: CASSPVRGVGYTF.

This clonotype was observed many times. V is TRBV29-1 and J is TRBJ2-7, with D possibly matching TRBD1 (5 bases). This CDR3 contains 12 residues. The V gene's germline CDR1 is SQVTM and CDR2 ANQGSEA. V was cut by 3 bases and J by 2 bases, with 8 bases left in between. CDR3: CSVETAAYEQYF. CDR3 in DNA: TGCAGCGTTGAGACAGCCGCCTACGAGCAGTACTTC.

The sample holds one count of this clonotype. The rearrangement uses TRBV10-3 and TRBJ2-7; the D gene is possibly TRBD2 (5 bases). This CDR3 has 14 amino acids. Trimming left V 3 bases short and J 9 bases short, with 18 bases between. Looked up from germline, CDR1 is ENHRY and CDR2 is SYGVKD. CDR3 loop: CAISEGLGLTRQYF. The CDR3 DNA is TGTGCCATCAGTGAAGGACTTGGATTAACTCGGCAGTACTTC.

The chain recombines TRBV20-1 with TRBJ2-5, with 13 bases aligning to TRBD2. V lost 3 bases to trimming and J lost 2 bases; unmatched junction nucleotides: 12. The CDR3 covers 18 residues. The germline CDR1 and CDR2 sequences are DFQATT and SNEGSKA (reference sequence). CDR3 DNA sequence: TGCAGTGCTAGTATTTCGGGGAAACTAGCGGGGGGGCAAGAGACCCAGTACTTC. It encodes CSASISGKLAGGQETQYF.

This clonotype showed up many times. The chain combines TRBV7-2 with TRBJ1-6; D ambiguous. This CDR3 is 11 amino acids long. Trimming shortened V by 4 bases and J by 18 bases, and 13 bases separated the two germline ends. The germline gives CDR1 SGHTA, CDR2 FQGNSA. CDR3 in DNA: TGTGCCAGCAGCTCAGGAGCAAGCTACCACTTT. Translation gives CASSSGASYHF.

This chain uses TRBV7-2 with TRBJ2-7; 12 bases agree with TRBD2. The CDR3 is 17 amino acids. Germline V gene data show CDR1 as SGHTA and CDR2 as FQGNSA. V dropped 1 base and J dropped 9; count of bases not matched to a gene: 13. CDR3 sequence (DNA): TGTGCCAGCAGCTTAGGCTGGGCTAGCGGGAGGGCCAATGTGCAGTACTTC. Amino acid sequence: CASSLGWASGRANVQYF.

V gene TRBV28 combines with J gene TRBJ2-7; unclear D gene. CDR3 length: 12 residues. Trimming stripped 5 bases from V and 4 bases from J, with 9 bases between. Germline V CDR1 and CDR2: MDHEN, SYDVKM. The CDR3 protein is CASSPRRYEQYF. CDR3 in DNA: TGTGCCAGCAGTCCGCGCCGTTACGAGCAGTACTTC.

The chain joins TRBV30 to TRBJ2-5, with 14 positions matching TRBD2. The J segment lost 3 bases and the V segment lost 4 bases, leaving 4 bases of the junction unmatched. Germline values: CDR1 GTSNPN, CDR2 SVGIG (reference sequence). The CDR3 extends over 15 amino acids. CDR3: CAWTRTSGGKETQYF. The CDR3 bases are TGTGCCTGGACCCGGACTAGCGGGGGGAAAGAGACCCAGTACTTC. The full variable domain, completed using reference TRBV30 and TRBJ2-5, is SQTIHQWPATLVQPVGSPLSLECTVEGTSNPNLYWYRQAAGRGLQLLFYSVGIGQISSEVPQNLSASRPQDRQFILSSKKLLLSDSGFYLCAWTRTSGGKETQYFGPGTRLLVL.

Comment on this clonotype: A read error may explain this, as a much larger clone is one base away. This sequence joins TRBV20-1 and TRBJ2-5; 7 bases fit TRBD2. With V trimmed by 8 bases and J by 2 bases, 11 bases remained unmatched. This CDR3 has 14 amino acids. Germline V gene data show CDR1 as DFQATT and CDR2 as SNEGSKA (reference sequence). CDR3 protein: CSTTLASGQETQYF. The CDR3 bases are TGCAGTACTACCTTGGCTAGCGGACAAGAGACCCAGTACTTC.

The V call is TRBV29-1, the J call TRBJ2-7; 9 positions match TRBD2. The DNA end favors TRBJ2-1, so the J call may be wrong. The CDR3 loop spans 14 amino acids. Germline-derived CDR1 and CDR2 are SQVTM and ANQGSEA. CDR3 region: CSVQPTSGNNEQFF. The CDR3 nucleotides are TGCAGCGTCCAACCGACTAGCGGTAACAATGAGCAGTTCTTC.

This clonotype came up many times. This CDR3 is CASNQGGTGELFF. In DNA, the CDR3 is TGTGCCAGCAACCAGGGAGGCACCGGGGAGCTGTTTTTT. V and J are TRBV5-5 and TRBJ2-2, with a weak D call TRBD2 (6 bases). Per germline, CDR1 SGHKS and CDR2 YYEKEE (reference sequence). The CDR3 is made up of 13 amino acids. The V gene lost 6 bases and the J gene lost 4 bases, with 10 bases spanning the gap.

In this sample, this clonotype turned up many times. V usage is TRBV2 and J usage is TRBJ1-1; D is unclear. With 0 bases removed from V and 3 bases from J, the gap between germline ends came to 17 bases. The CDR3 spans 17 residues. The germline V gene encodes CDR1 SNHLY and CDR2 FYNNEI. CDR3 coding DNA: TGTGCCAGCAGTGAAGCCCTCTCTCGGGGTGATGACACTGAAGCTTTCTTT. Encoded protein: CASSEALSRGDDTEAFF. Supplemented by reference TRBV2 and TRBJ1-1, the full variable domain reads EPEVTQTPSHQVTQMGQEVILRCVPISNHLYFYWYRQILGQKVEFLVSFYNNEISEKSEIFDDQFSVERPDGSNFTLKIRSTKLEDSAMYFCASSEALSRGDDTEAFFGQGTRLTVV.

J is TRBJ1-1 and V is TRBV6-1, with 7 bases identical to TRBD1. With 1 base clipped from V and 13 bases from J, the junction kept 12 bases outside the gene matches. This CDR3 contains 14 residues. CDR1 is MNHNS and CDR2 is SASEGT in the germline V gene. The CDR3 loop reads CASSEVRQGPTDFF. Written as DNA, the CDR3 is TGTGCCAGCAGTGAAGTTCGACAGGGCCCGACCGATTTCTTT.

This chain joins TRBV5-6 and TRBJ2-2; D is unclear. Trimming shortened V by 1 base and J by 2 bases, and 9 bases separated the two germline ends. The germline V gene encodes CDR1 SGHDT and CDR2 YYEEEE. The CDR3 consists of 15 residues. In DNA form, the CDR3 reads TGTGCCAGCAGCTTGTTCCAGAGAAACACCGGGGAGCTGTTTTTT. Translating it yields CASSLFQRNTGELFF.

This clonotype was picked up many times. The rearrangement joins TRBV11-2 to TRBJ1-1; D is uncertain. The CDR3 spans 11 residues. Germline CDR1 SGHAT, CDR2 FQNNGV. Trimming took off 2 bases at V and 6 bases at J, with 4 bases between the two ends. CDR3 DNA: TGTGCCAGCAGCTTATCCGCTGAAGCTTTCTTT. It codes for CASSLSAEAFF.